This record covers a single T cell receptor beta chain. The sample originates from a study of blood T cell repertoires in COVID-19. Overall study context: Donors in the United States, Italy and Spain gave samples during acute or convalescent COVID-19. PBMCs, B-cell-depleted T cells, or T cells were the source of the cDNA or gDNA that made up the material.

This CDR3 is 14 amino acids long. Germline V gene lookup returns CDR1 SGHVS and CDR2 FQNEAQ. J gave up 6 bases and V 3 bases, and 6 bases lay outside the gene matches. Repertoires were generated with immunoSEQ multiplex PCR, while TCRdb's copy carries only in-frame clones and drops some. Of 60,000 to 75,000 clones in the sample, 80% to 90% were seen once. Sequencing was done on a sample of peripheral blood. V usage is TRBV7-8 and J usage is TRBJ2-3; 7 nucleotides line up with TRBD2. This receptor was identified in a human donor in a cohort sampled during active COVID-19. The CDR3 reads CASSFSRGGDTQYF. The CDR3, as DNA: TGTGCCAGCAGCTTTTCCCGGGGAGGGGATACGCAGTATTTT.